Below, one T cell receptor (beta chain) is given with its context. The CDR3 spans 15 residues. The germline V gene encodes CDR1 SGHAT and CDR2 FQNNGV. V was clipped by 3 bases and J by 0 bases, with 11 bases between them. Profiled with immunoSEQ multiplex PCR; TCRdb holds only in-frame clones, not every one. The sample carries around 130,000 clones, 75% to 90% recorded once. Participants, about 18 to 90 years old, spanned 25 or so US areas. Researchers sorted participants into cohorts using their self-reported clinical history. The data are from a study of blood T cell repertoires in COVID-19. Study-wide context: Whether acute or convalescent, the COVID-19 samples came from the United States, Italy and Spain.

The sequence came from a woman aged 45-65 years who had recovered from COVID-19. The sample comprised PBMCs or T cells enriched from blood (not recorded which). The gene calls are TRBV11-2 and TRBJ1-1; D unresolved. CDR3 residues: CASSFLKSLNTEAFF. In nucleotides, the CDR3 is TGTGCCAGCAGCTTCCTAAAAAGCTTGAACACTGAAGCTTTCTTT.